The sequence of this T cell receptor (beta chain) was determined in a study of shared clonotypes between healthy human individuals. At the level of the study: Three CD4 naive, three CD4 memory, two CD8 naive and one CD8 memory plate were used per donor.

Assay used: immunoSEQ multiplex PCR; TCRdb lists only in-frame clones, some missing. The profile shows about 1.1 million clones, 78% of them singletons. Overall study findings and caveats: Apart from blood, nothing was sampled; tissue repertoires likely differ.

For this clone: Its antigen is not identified.

CDR1 is MNHNS, CDR2 SASEGT, per germline. Trimming left V 6 bases short and J 0 bases short, with 10 bases between. The CDR3 is made up of 14 amino acids. All donors qualified as healthy HIV-negative adults and had experienced no recent acute infections or vaccinations. CD4+ cells yielded CD45RA+ naive and CD45RA-negative memory subsets. Sequencing was done on a sample of memory CD4+ T cells from PBMCs. Subset in this sample: CD45RA-negative fraction. The J gene is TRBJ2-3, the V gene TRBV6-1, with D possibly TRBD2 on 6 matching bases. This receptor was identified in a man between 18 and 35 years old in good health. Some clones in this sample may be carry-over from other donors' samples. CDR3 DNA sequence: TGTGCCAGCAGAACAGCGGGCAGCACAGATACGCAGTATTTT. Its translation: CASRTAGSTDTQYF.